Presented here are 20 T cell receptor beta chains from one specimen sequenced in a study of blood T cell repertoires in COVID-19. The assay was immunoSEQ multiplex PCR, and TCRdb's table has in-frame clones only and misses some. The sample yields 200,000 to 250,000 clones, roughly three quarters seen once. Sequenced input: peripheral blood. These receptors came from a woman aged 40 to 50 with active or convalescent COVID-19.

The CDR3 here is CAWGGTGVNQPQHF. In DNA, the CDR3 is TGTGCCTGGGGGGGGACAGGGGTTAATCAGCCCCAGCATTTT. This chain connects TRBV30 to TRBJ1-5; TRBD1 aligns across 10 bases. The length of the CDR3 is 14 residues. Per germline, CDR1 GTSNPN and CDR2 SVGIG (reference sequence). V lost 5 bases and J lost 4; bases outside the gene matches: 5.

In this sample, this clone turned up once. The chain combines TRBV28 with TRBJ2-1; 9 bases fit TRBD1. This CDR3 contains 15 residues. Germline assignment: CDR1 MDHEN and CDR2 SYDVKM. V gave up 7 bases and J gave up 0 bases; unmatched junction bases: 4. The CDR3 nucleotides are TGTGCCAGCACCGGGACAGGGAGCTCCTACAATGAGCAGTTCTTC. Its protein product is CASTGTGSSYNEQFF.

Worth noting for this clone: A much bigger clone sits one base away, suggesting this may be a read error. The chain combines TRBV11-2 with TRBJ2-7; unclear D gene. From germline, CDR1 is SGHAT and CDR2 FQNNGV. Trimming pared 4 bases from V and 2 bases from J, leaving 6 bases between. The CDR3 extends over 12 amino acids. The CDR3 DNA sequence: TGTGCCAGCAGCTCCGACACCTACGAGCAGTACTTC. This codes for CASSSDTYEQYF.

The CDR3 protein is CATKRGSSGNTIYF. In DNA form, the CDR3 reads TGTGCCACCAAAAGGGGTTCATCTGGAAACACCATATATTTT. The J gene is TRBJ1-3, the V gene TRBV15, with D possibly matching TRBD1 (5 bases). CDR3 length: 14 residues. In germline, CDR1 is LNHNV, CDR2 YYDKDF (reference sequence). Between the trimmed V and J ends, which lost 7 bases and 1 base, there was a span of 11 bases.

In DNA form, the CDR3 reads TGTGCCAGCAGTTGGGGGCCAGGCTCTGGAAACACCATATATTTT. Protein: CASSWGPGSGNTIYF. The chain couples TRBV28 to TRBJ1-3, with TRBD1 as a possible D gene (6 bases). V shed 4 bases and J shed 0 bases, with 10 bases lying between them. The germline V gene encodes CDR1 MDHEN and CDR2 SYDVKM. The CDR3 sequence is 15 residues long.

A single count supports this clone. The CDR3 spells CASTGDSPLHF. The CDR3 DNA is TGTGCCAGCACAGGGGATTCACCCCTCCACTTT. This chain joins TRBV28 and TRBJ1-6, with D possibly being TRBD1 (6 bases). CDR3 length: 11 residues. The germline V gene encodes CDR1 MDHEN and CDR2 SYDVKM. Trimming stripped 7 bases from V and 8 bases from J, with 6 bases between.

V is TRBV14 and J is TRBJ2-2; 7 bases map to TRBD1. CDR3 size: 15 residues. Germline V gene lookup returns CDR1 SGHDN and CDR2 FVKESK. V shed 4 bases, J shed 4 bases, and the junction held 6 bases outside the gene matches. Written as DNA, the CDR3 is TGTGCCAGCAGCCCAAACAGGGGTGGCACCGGGGAGCTGTTTTTT. It specifies CASSPNRGGTGELFF. Using reference TRBV14 and TRBJ2-2 for the parts outside the CDR3, the full variable domain is EAGVTQFPSHSVIEKGQTVTLRCDPISGHDNLYWYRRVMGKEIKFLLHFVKESKQDESGMPNNRFLAERTGGTYSTLKVQPAELEDSGVYFCASSPNRGGTGELFFGEGSRLTVL.

The chain joins TRBV10-3 to TRBJ2-2; 7 nucleotides match TRBD2. Losses at the gene ends were 3 bases for V and 4 bases for J; bases not matched to a gene: 11. From germline, CDR1 is ENHRY and CDR2 SYGVKD. The CDR3 length is 17 residues. The CDR3 sequence is CAISDRPAGVITGELFF. DNA of the CDR3: TGTGCCATCAGTGACCGCCCTGCGGGGGTTATCACCGGGGAGCTGTTTTTT.

This chain joins TRBV3-1 (or the pseudogene TRBV3-2) and TRBJ2-3, with D maybe TRBD2 (6 bases). Germline V gene lookup returns CDR1 LGHDT and CDR2 YNNKEL (reference sequence). CDR3 length equals 15 residues. V was cut by 4 bases and J by 0 bases, with 11 bases left in between. CDR3 residues: CASSRMGGSTDTQYF. CDR3 nucleotides: TGTGCCAGCAGCCGCATGGGGGGTAGCACAGATACGCAGTATTTT.

The chain is built from TRBV6-5 and TRBJ1-3; D remains unclear. Trimming left V 8 bases short and J 0 bases short, with 14 bases between. The CDR3 has 15 amino acids. CDR1 is MNHEY, CDR2 SVGAGI, per germline. The DNA for the CDR3 is TGTGCCAGCTTCCCGATGGGCGACTCTGGAAACACCATATATTTT. Translation gives CASFPMGDSGNTIYF.

This clone was counted once. V usage is TRBV4-1 and J usage is TRBJ2-3, with D unresolved. The V gene lost 10 bases and the J gene lost 1 base, with 15 bases spanning the gap. CDR1 MGHRA and CDR2 YSYEKL come from the germline V gene. The CDR3 is 14 amino acids. The CDR3 DNA follows: TGCGCCACCAGTGGTCAGGCTGGCACAGATACGCAGTATTTT. Translated, it gives CATSGQAGTDTQYF.

J is TRBJ2-2 and V is TRBV6-1; D not certain. Trimming stripped 2 bases from V and 1 base from J, with 14 bases between. The CDR3 spans 17 residues. Per germline, CDR1 MNHNS and CDR2 SASEGT. The CDR3 region is CASSERDIFLNTGELFF. CDR3 in DNA: TGTGCCAGCAGTGAACGAGACATCTTTTTGAACACCGGGGAGCTGTTTTTT.

The genes are TRBV10-1 and TRBJ2-7, with 9 bases that match TRBD2. Trimming at V came to 6 bases and at J to 4 bases, leaving 16 bases not matched to a gene. This CDR3 has 17 residues. Germline V gene sequence: CDR1 WNHNN, CDR2 SYGVQD (reference sequence). The CDR3 coding sequence is TGCGCCAGCAGCATCGCGCGCCGGGTAGCGGGGGTGTACGAGCAGTACTTC. Amino acid sequence: CASSIARRVAGVYEQYF.

This clone came up once. The CDR3 loop is CASSQVGTGGGGYTF. The CDR3 DNA sequence: TGCGCCAGCAGCCAAGTGGGAACAGGGGGGGGTGGCTACACCTTC. The V call is TRBV4-1, the J call TRBJ1-2; TRBD1 aligns across 8 bases. The CDR3 length is 15 residues. Per germline, CDR1 MGHRA and CDR2 YSYEKL. V shed 1 base, J shed 7 bases, and the junction held 8 bases outside the gene matches.

The chain joins TRBV3-1 (or the pseudogene TRBV3-2) to TRBJ2-5; possibly TRBD1 for D (5 bases). Germline V gene lookup returns CDR1 LGHDT and CDR2 YNNKEL (reference sequence). The CDR3 totals 13 residues. Trimming removed 4 bases from V and 6 bases from J, with 12 bases in between. CDR3 amino acids: CASSPGLEKTQYF. The CDR3 DNA is TGTGCCAGCAGCCCAGGGTTGGAAAAGACCCAGTACTTC.

The chain has TRBV29-1 and TRBJ2-2, with 10 positions matching TRBD2. The CDR3 sequence is 13 residues long. Unmatched junction bases numbered 3, after V lost 5 bases and J lost 6 bases. Looked up from germline, CDR1 is SQVTM and CDR2 is ANQGSEA. CDR3 sequence reads: CSVSGGAAGELFF. The CDR3 DNA is TGCAGCGTTAGCGGGGGGGCGGCCGGGGAGCTGTTTTTT.

The genes are TRBV10-1 and TRBJ1-3; D is unresolved. With 2 bases removed from V and 4 bases from J, the gap between germline ends came to 9 bases. The CDR3 sequence is 14 residues long. CDR1 WNHNN and CDR2 SYGVQD come from the germline V gene (reference sequence). CDR3 loop: CASSELGIGNTIYF. The CDR3 DNA sequence: TGCGCCAGCAGTGAGCTTGGCATCGGAAACACCATATATTTT.

This sequence joins TRBV5-1 and TRBJ2-7; D is unresolved. This CDR3 comprises 13 residues. Germline assignment: CDR1 SGHRS and CDR2 YFSETQ. The V and J ends lost 0 bases and 6 bases respectively, with 10 bases between them. CDR3 nucleotide sequence: TGCGCCAGCAGCTTGGACGACATGGGCGAGCAGTACTTC. It translates to CASSLDDMGEQYF.

The chain is built from TRBV5-1 and TRBJ2-5, with TRBD2 matching 9 bases. Germline V lookup: CDR1 SGHRS, CDR2 YFSETQ. J lost 1 base, V lost 0 bases, and 4 bases had no gene match. CDR3 length equals 16 residues. CDR3 region: CASSLAGSGGQETQYF. The CDR3 DNA reads as TGCGCCAGCAGCTTGGCGGGTAGCGGGGGCCAAGAGACCCAGTACTTC.

The V and J genes are TRBV28 and TRBJ1-4; D is uncertain. The CDR3 has 12 amino acids. Germline values: CDR1 MDHEN, CDR2 SYDVKM. The V end lost 6 bases, the J end lost 8 bases, and 10 bases lay between the germline ends. This chain's CDR3 is CASRRDGEKLFF. CDR3 in DNA: TGTGCCAGCAGGCGCGACGGGGAAAAACTGTTTTTT.